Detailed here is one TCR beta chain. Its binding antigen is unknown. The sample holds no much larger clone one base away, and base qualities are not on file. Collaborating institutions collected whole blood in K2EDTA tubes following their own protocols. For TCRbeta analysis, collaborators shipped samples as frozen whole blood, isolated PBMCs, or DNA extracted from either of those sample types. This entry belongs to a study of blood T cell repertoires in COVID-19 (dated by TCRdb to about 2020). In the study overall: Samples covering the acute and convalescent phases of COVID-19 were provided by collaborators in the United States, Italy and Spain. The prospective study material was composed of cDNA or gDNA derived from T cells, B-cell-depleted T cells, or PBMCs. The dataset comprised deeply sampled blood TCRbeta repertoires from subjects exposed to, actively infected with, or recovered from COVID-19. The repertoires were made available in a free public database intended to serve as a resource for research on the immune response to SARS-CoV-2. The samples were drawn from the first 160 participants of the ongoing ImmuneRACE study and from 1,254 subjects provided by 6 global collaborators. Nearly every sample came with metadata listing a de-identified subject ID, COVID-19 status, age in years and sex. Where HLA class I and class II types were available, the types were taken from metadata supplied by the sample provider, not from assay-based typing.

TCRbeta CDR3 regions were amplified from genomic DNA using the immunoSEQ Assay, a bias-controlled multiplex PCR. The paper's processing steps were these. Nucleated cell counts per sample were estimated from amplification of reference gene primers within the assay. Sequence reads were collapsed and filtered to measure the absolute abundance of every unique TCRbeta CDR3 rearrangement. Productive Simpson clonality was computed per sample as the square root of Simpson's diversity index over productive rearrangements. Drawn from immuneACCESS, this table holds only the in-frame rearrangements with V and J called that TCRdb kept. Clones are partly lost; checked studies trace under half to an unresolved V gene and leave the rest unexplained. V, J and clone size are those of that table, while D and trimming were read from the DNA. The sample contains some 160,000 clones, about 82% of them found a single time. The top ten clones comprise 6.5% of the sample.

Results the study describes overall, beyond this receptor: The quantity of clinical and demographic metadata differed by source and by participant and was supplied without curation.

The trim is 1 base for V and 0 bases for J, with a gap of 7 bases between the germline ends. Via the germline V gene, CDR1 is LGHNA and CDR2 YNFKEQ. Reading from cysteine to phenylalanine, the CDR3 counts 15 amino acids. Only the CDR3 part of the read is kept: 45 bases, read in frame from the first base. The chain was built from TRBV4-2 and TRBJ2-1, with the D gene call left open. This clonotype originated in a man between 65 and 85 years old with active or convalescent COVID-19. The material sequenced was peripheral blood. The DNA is TGTGCCAGCAGCCAAGGATCTAGCTCCTACAATGAGCAGTTCTTC. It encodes CASSQGSSSYNEQFF.